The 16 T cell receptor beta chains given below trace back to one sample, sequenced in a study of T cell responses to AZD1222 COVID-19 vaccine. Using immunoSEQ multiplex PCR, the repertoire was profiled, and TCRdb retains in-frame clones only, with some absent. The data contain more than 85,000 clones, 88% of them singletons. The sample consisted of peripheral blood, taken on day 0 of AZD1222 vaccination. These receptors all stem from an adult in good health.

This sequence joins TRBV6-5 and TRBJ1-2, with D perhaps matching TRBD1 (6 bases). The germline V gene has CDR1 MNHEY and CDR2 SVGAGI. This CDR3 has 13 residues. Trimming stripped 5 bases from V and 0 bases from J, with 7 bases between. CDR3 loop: CASSRTANYGYTF. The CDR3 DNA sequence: TGTGCCAGCAGTCGGACAGCTAACTATGGCTACACCTTC.

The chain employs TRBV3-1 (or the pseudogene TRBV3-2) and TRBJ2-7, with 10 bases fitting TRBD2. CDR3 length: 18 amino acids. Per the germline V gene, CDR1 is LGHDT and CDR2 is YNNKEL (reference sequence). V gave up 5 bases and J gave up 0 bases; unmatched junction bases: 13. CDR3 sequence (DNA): TGTGCCAGCAGCTCAAAGTTCCGGACTAGCGGAAACTCCTACGAGCAGTACTTC. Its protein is CASSSKFRTSGNSYEQYF.

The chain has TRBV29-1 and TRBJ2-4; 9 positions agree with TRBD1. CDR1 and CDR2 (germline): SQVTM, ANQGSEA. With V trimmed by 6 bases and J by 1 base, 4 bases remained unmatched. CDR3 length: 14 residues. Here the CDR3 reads CSVSGTGAKNIQYF. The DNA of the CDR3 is TGCAGCGTCTCCGGGACAGGGGCCAAAAACATTCAGTACTTC.

The CDR3 loop is CASSLQGVGRGYTF. The CDR3, as DNA: TGCGCCAGCAGCTTACAGGGGGTTGGGAGAGGCTACACCTTC. The chain links TRBV5-1 to TRBJ1-2; the match to TRBD1 covers 8 bases. CDR1 and CDR2 (germline): SGHRS, YFSETQ. The V and J ends lost 2 bases and 8 bases, in that order; junction bases with no gene match: 8. This CDR3 has 14 amino acids. Looking up the rest from reference TRBV5-1 and TRBJ1-2 gives the full variable domain: KAGVTQTPRYLIKTRGQQVTLSCSPISGHRSVSWYQQTPGQGLQFLFEYFSETQRNKGNFPGRFSGRQFSNSRSEMNVSTLELGDSALYLCASSLQGVGRGYTFGSGTRLTVV.

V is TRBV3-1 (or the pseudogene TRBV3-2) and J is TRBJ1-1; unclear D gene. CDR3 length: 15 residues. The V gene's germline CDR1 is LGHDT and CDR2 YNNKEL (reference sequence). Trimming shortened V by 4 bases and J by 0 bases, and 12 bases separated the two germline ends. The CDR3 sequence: CASSPSDLMNTEAFF. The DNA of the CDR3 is TGTGCCAGCAGCCCATCCGACCTTATGAACACTGAAGCTTTCTTT.

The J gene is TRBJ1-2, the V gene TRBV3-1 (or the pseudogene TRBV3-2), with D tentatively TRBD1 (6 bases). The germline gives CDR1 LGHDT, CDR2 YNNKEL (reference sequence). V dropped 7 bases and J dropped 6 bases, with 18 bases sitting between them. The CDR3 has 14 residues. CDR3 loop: CASNTLGGGNGYTF. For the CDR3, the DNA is TGTGCCAGCAACACATTAGGGGGTGGGAATGGCTACACCTTC.

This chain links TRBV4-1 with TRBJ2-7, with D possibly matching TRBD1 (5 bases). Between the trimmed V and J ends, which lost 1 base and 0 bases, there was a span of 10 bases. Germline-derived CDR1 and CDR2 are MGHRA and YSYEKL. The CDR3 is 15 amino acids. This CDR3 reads CASSQVLQASYEQYF. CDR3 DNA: TGCGCCAGCAGCCAAGTGTTACAGGCCTCCTACGAGCAGTACTTC.

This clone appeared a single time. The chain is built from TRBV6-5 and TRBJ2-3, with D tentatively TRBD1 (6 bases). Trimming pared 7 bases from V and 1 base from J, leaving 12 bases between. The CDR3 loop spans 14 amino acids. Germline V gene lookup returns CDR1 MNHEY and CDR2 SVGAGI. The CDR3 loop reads CASNIGGRTDTQYF. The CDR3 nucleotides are TGTGCCAGCAATATAGGGGGTCGCACAGATACGCAGTATTTT.

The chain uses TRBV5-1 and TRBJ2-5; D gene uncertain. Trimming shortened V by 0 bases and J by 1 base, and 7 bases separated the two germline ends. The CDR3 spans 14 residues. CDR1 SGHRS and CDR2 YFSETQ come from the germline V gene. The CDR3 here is CASSLVTLQETQYF. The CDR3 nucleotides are TGCGCCAGCAGCTTGGTTACTCTCCAAGAGACCCAGTACTTC.

CDR3 loop: CASSLTGNYGYTF. CDR3 nucleotides: TGTGCCAGCAGTCTGACAGGGAACTATGGCTACACCTTC. The V call is TRBV27, the J call TRBJ1-2; 7 nucleotides line up with TRBD1. Germline CDR1 is MNHEY and CDR2 is SMNVEV (reference sequence). V lost 5 bases, J lost 2 bases, and 2 bases stayed unmatched. The CDR3 runs to 13 residues.

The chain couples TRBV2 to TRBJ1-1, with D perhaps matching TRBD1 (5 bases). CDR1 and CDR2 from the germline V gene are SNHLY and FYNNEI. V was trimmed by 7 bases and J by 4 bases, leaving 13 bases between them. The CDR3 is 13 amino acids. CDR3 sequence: CASTQGEGTEAFF. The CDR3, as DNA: TGTGCCAGCACTCAAGGGGAGGGCACTGAAGCTTTCTTT.

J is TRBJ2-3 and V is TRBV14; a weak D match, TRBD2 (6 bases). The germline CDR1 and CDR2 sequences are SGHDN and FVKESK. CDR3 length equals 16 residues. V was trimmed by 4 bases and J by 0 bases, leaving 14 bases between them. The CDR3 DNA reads TGTGCCAGCAGCCGGTTAGCGGACTTGAGCACAGATACGCAGTATTTT. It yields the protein CASSRLADLSTDTQYF.

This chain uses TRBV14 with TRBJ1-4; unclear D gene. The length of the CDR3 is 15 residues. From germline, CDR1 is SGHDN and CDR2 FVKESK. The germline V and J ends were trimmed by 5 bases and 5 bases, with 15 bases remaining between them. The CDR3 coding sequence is TGTGCCAGCAGCTTTCGGACCGCGGTGAATGAAAAACTGTTTTTT. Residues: CASSFRTAVNEKLFF.

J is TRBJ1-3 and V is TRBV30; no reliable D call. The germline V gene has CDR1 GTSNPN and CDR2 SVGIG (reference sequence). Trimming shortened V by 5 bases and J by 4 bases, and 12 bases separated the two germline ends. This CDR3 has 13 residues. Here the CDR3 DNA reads TGTGCCTGGGCCTCCCGGCCCGGAAACACCATATATTTT. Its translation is CAWASRPGNTIYF.

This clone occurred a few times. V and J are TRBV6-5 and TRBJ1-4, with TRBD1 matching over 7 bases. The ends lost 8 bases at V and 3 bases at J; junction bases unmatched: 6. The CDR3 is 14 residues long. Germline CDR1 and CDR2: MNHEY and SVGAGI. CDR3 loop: CASGKGTANEKLFF. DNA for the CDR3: TGTGCCAGCGGGAAGGGGACAGCTAATGAAAAACTGTTTTTT.

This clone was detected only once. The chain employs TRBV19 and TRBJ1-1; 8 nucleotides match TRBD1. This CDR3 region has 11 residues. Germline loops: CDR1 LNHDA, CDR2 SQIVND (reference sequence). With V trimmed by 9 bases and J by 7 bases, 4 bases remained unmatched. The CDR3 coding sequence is TGTGCCAGCAGGGACAGGCTTGAAGCTTTCTTT. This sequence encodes CASRDRLEAFF.